These T cell receptor beta chains were read from a single sample in a study of blood T cell repertoires in COVID-19. Libraries were prepared by immunoSEQ multiplex PCR; TCRdb keeps only in-frame clonotypes and omits some of them. The table has about 250,000 clones, 80% to 90% seen once. The specimen sequenced was PBMCs or T cells enriched from blood (not recorded which). The receptors here all came from a woman aged 25 to 39 who had recovered from COVID-19. CDR3s include the opening cysteine and the closing phenylalanine or tryptophan. D genes are given only for firm matches. For some rows the clone size is stated as once, few or many, or as a class when expanded; others skip it.

clone_size: -; j_call: TRBJ1-6; v_call: TRBV30; d_call: -; cdr3_nt: TGTGCCTCCGGACAGAGCTCCTATAATTCACCCCTCCACTTT; cdr3_aa: CASGQSSYNSPLHF
clone_size: -; j_call: TRBJ2-1; v_call: TRBV5-5; d_call: TRBD1; cdr3_nt: TGTGCCAGCAGCTGGCCGACAGGGGGTAAAAATGAGCAGTTCTTC; cdr3_aa: CASSWPTGGKNEQFF
clone_size: -; j_call: TRBJ1-5; v_call: TRBV25-1; d_call: -; cdr3_nt: TGTGCCAGCAGTGCACAGGGTGGTCATCAGCCCCAGCATTTT; cdr3_aa: CASSAQGGHQPQHF
clone_size: -; j_call: TRBJ1-2; v_call: TRBV6-5; d_call: TRBD1; cdr3_nt: TGTGCCAGCAGTTACCTTCAGGGGGCCTCCGGCTACACCTTC; cdr3_aa: CASSYLQGASGYTF
clone_size: once; j_call: TRBJ1-1; v_call: TRBV2; d_call: -; cdr3_nt: TGTGCCAGCACCGTCGACAGCTTGAACACTGAAGCTTTCTTT; cdr3_aa: CASTVDSLNTEAFF
clone_size: -; j_call: TRBJ1-2; v_call: TRBV11-2; d_call: -; cdr3_nt: TGTGCCAGCAGCTTAGGCCAGATAGGGGCAGGGGGCTACACCTTC; cdr3_aa: CASSLGQIGAGGYTF
clone_size: -; j_call: TRBJ1-5; v_call: TRBV5-5; d_call: TRBD1; cdr3_nt: TGTGCCAGCAGCTTGGGTTTCGGGACAGCTAGCAATCAGCCCCAGCATTTT; cdr3_aa: CASSLGFGTASNQPQHF
clone_size: -; j_call: TRBJ1-1; v_call: TRBV13; d_call: TRBD1; cdr3_nt: TGTGCCAGCAGCCTTTGGGACAGGAGGAACACTGAAGCTTTCTTT; cdr3_aa: CASSLWDRRNTEAFF
clone_size: once; j_call: TRBJ2-4; v_call: TRBV3-1/TRBV3-2; d_call: TRBD2; cdr3_nt: TGTGCCAGCAGCCAAGAAGCTAGCGGGAGCAACATTCAGTACTTC; cdr3_aa: CASSQEASGSNIQYF
clone_size: -; j_call: TRBJ2-1; v_call: TRBV3-1/TRBV3-2; d_call: TRBD1; cdr3_nt: TGTGCCTGTACCGTCTCGGGACAGTACAATGAGCAGTTCTTC; cdr3_aa: CACTVSGQYNEQFF
clone_size: few; j_call: TRBJ2-6; v_call: TRBV9; d_call: -; cdr3_nt: TGTGCCAGCAGCGTAGGGGGCTCCGGGGCCAACGTCCTGACTTTC; cdr3_aa: CASSVGGSGANVLTF
clone_size: -; j_call: TRBJ2-3; v_call: TRBV7-2; d_call: TRBD2; cdr3_nt: TGTGCCAGCAGCTTAGCACTAGCGGGGGGCACAGATACGCAGTATTTT; cdr3_aa: CASSLALAGGTDTQYF
clone_size: once; j_call: TRBJ2-7; v_call: TRBV5-1; d_call: -; cdr3_nt: TGCGCCAGCAGCTTTACAGTCTCCTACGAGCAGTACTTC; cdr3_aa: CASSFTVSYEQYF
clone_size: -; j_call: TRBJ1-2; v_call: TRBV29-1; d_call: -; cdr3_nt: TGCAGCGTCGTTGGGGGCAGGGAGAGCGGCTACACCTTC; cdr3_aa: CSVVGGRESGYTF
clone_size: -; j_call: TRBJ2-1; v_call: TRBV5-5; d_call: -; cdr3_nt: TGTGCCAGCAGCATACGACAGGAGAGGTTCTCCTACAATGAGCAGTTCTTC; cdr3_aa: CASSIRQERFSYNEQFF
clone_size: -; j_call: TRBJ1-5; v_call: TRBV5-1; d_call: -; cdr3_nt: TGCGCCAGCAGCTTGGACGGGAATCAGCCCCAGCATTTT; cdr3_aa: CASSLDGNQPQHF
clone_size: -; j_call: TRBJ2-1; v_call: TRBV7-3; d_call: -; cdr3_nt: TGTGCCAGCAGCCCACTTACAGGGAGAGGGAGCTCCTACAATGAGCAGTTCTTC; cdr3_aa: CASSPLTGRGSSYNEQFF
clone_size: -; j_call: TRBJ2-5; v_call: TRBV4-1; d_call: TRBD1; cdr3_nt: TGCGCCAGCAGCCAAAGGACAGGGCTTGGAGAGACCCAGTACTTC; cdr3_aa: CASSQRTGLGETQYF
clone_size: -; j_call: TRBJ1-3; v_call: TRBV18; d_call: -; cdr3_nt: TGTGCCAGCTCGGGGGCCTACTCTGGAAACACCATATATTTT; cdr3_aa: CASSGAYSGNTIYF
clone_size: -; j_call: TRBJ2-1; v_call: TRBV18; d_call: TRBD2; cdr3_nt: TGTGCCAGCTCACCCTTTAGCGGGGTAAGCTCCTACAATGAGCAGTTCTTC; cdr3_aa: CASSPFSGVSSYNEQFF
clone_size: -; j_call: TRBJ1-1; v_call: TRBV5-4; d_call: -; cdr3_nt: TGTGCCAGCAGCTTGTGGGCAGGGGTGAACACTGAAGCTTTCTTT; cdr3_aa: CASSLWAGVNTEAFF
clone_size: -; j_call: TRBJ2-1; v_call: TRBV28; d_call: TRBD2; cdr3_nt: TGTGCCAGCCTAGCGGACCAATACAATGAGCAGTTCTTC; cdr3_aa: CASLADQYNEQFF
clone_size: -; j_call: TRBJ1-1; v_call: TRBV3-1/TRBV3-2; d_call: -; cdr3_nt: TGTGCCAGCAGCCTCACTTCAGGGAACACTGAAGCTTTCTTT; cdr3_aa: CASSLTSGNTEAFF
clone_size: -; j_call: TRBJ1-4; v_call: TRBV2; d_call: -; cdr3_nt: TGTGCCAGCAGTGCTGGGGGGGCCCTTAATGAAAAACTGTTTTTT; cdr3_aa: CASSAGGALNEKLFF
clone_size: -; j_call: TRBJ2-3; v_call: TRBV3-1/TRBV3-2; d_call: TRBD2; cdr3_nt: TGTGCCAGCAGCCAAGAAGTCGGGGGGAGCACAGATACGCAGTATTTT; cdr3_aa: CASSQEVGGSTDTQYF
clone_size: -; j_call: TRBJ1-1; v_call: TRBV3-1/TRBV3-2; d_call: TRBD1; cdr3_nt: TGTGCCAGCAGCCTTTACAGGGGGCGGGAGGCTGAAGCTTTCTTT; cdr3_aa: CASSLYRGREAEAFF
clone_size: -; j_call: TRBJ2-2; v_call: TRBV9; d_call: TRBD1; cdr3_nt: TGTGCCAGCAGCGTAGAGGTCACAGGGGCTTCTCCGAACACCGGGGAGCTGTTTTTT; cdr3_aa: CASSVEVTGASPNTGELFF
clone_size: -; j_call: TRBJ1-1; v_call: TRBV19; d_call: -; cdr3_nt: TGTGCCAGTATTCCGGACAGTTCTGAAGCTTTCTTT; cdr3_aa: CASIPDSSEAFF
clone_size: -; j_call: TRBJ1-5; v_call: TRBV28; d_call: TRBD1; cdr3_nt: TGTGCCAGCATCCCGGGACAGGCTAATCAGCCCCAGCATTTT; cdr3_aa: CASIPGQANQPQHF
clone_size: -; j_call: TRBJ2-3; v_call: TRBV28; d_call: TRBD2; cdr3_nt: TGTGCCAGCAGTGTCACGAGCGGGACCGCGACAGATACGCAGTATTTT; cdr3_aa: CASSVTSGTATDTQYF
clone_size: once; j_call: TRBJ2-3; v_call: TRBV5-1; d_call: -; cdr3_nt: TGCGCCAGCAGCCCAGGACGGGGTAGCACAGATACGCAGTATTTT; cdr3_aa: CASSPGRGSTDTQYF
clone_size: -; j_call: TRBJ2-2; v_call: TRBV4-1; d_call: TRBD1; cdr3_nt: TGCGCCAGCCAACAGGGGTCGGCCGGGGAGCTGTTTTTT; cdr3_aa: CASQQGSAGELFF
clone_size: -; j_call: TRBJ2-7; v_call: TRBV15; d_call: TRBD1; cdr3_nt: TGTGCCACCAGCGGAAGGACAGGGTTGAACTACGAGCAGTACTTC; cdr3_aa: CATSGRTGLNYEQYF
clone_size: -; j_call: TRBJ2-2; v_call: TRBV11-2; d_call: -; cdr3_nt: TGTGCCAGCAGCCGGGTGACCGGGGAGCTGTTTTTT; cdr3_aa: CASSRVTGELFF
clone_size: -; j_call: TRBJ1-2; v_call: TRBV5-4; d_call: -; cdr3_nt: TGTGCCAGCAGCTTGGGTCAGTCTAACTATGGCTACACCTTC; cdr3_aa: CASSLGQSNYGYTF
clone_size: -; j_call: TRBJ2-7; v_call: TRBV5-6; d_call: -; cdr3_nt: TGTGCCAGCAGCTTGGTCCCGGGACTGATTACCTACGAGCAGTACTTC; cdr3_aa: CASSLVPGLITYEQYF
clone_size: -; j_call: TRBJ2-1; v_call: TRBV7-3; d_call: TRBD2; cdr3_nt: TGTGCCAGCAGCCACACTGGTTCGGCTAGCGGGCTGTTCAATGAGCAGTTCTTC; cdr3_aa: CASSHTGSASGLFNEQFF
clone_size: -; j_call: TRBJ2-1; v_call: TRBV6-1; d_call: TRBD1; cdr3_nt: TGTGCCAGCAGTGAAGAACAGGGGGCTAGGACGACGAATGAGCAGTTCTTC; cdr3_aa: CASSEEQGARTTNEQFF
clone_size: -; j_call: TRBJ1-5; v_call: TRBV2; d_call: -; cdr3_nt: TGTGCCAGCAGTGTGTTCAGGAGCAATCAGCCCCAGCATTTT; cdr3_aa: CASSVFRSNQPQHF
clone_size: -; j_call: TRBJ1-2; v_call: TRBV5-6; d_call: -; cdr3_nt: TGTGCCAGCAGCTTGTTATCGGACAGCTATGTAGGCTACACCTTC; cdr3_aa: CASSLLSDSYVGYTF
clone_size: -; j_call: TRBJ1-3; v_call: TRBV28; d_call: -; cdr3_nt: TGTGCCAGCAGTCCGGGACAATCCGGAAACACCATATATTTT; cdr3_aa: CASSPGQSGNTIYF
clone_size: -; j_call: TRBJ1-1; v_call: TRBV29-1; d_call: -; cdr3_nt: TGCAGCGTTATTATTACAGGAGCGGGAACTGAAGCTTTCTTT; cdr3_aa: CSVIITGAGTEAFF
clone_size: -; j_call: TRBJ2-1; v_call: TRBV19; d_call: -; cdr3_nt: TGTGCCAGTAGTATACAGACAGGGAGGACCTACAATGAGCAGTTCTTC; cdr3_aa: CASSIQTGRTYNEQFF
clone_size: -; j_call: TRBJ2-6; v_call: TRBV19; d_call: -; cdr3_nt: TGTGCCAGTAGTCTTGGGCTCGGGGCCAACGTCCTGACTTTC; cdr3_aa: CASSLGLGANVLTF
clone_size: -; j_call: TRBJ2-5; v_call: TRBV27; d_call: -; cdr3_nt: TGTGCCAGCAATACGGTGGGCGCCCTACAAGAGACCCAGTACTTC; cdr3_aa: CASNTVGALQETQYF
clone_size: -; j_call: TRBJ1-5; v_call: TRBV7-9; d_call: -; cdr3_nt: TGTGCCAGCAGCTTAGGACGTACAGGGTACGGTGGAGACAATCAGCCCCAGCATTTT; cdr3_aa: CASSLGRTGYGGDNQPQHF
clone_size: -; j_call: TRBJ2-3; v_call: TRBV27; d_call: -; cdr3_nt: TGTGCCAGCAGTTTATATGGGCCTTCGGATACGCAGTATTTT; cdr3_aa: CASSLYGPSDTQYF
clone_size: -; j_call: TRBJ2-5; v_call: TRBV10-3; d_call: TRBD2; cdr3_nt: TGTGCCACCTCTAGCGGGGTGGGAGTACAAGAGACCCAGTACTTC; cdr3_aa: CATSSGVGVQETQYF
clone_size: -; j_call: TRBJ2-7; v_call: TRBV4-1; d_call: -; cdr3_nt: TGCGCCAGCAGCCAAGTCTTGTCAGGACTGAGGGTCTACGAGCAGTACTTC; cdr3_aa: CASSQVLSGLRVYEQYF
clone_size: -; j_call: TRBJ2-1; v_call: TRBV7-9; d_call: -; cdr3_nt: TGTGCCAGCAGCTTGAGAGAGACTCCCAAACCCAATGAGCAGTTCTTC; cdr3_aa: CASSLRETPKPNEQFF
clone_size: -; j_call: TRBJ2-7; v_call: TRBV6-5; d_call: -; cdr3_nt: TGTGCCAGCACTCCGACAGAAATGAGCTACGAGCAGTACTTC; cdr3_aa: CASTPTEMSYEQYF